This entry lists 31 T cell receptor beta chains sequenced from one sample in a study of TIL therapy for anti-PD-1-resistant metastatic lung cancer. The immunoSEQ assay was v3. Assay: immunoSEQ multiplex PCR; the TCRdb copy retains only in-frame clones and omits some. The table shows tens of thousands of clones, with 87% occurring only once. Noted time point: pre-treatment sample, taken before nivolumab and TIL therapy. This sample comprised blood, obtained at baseline. These receptors were taken from a person aged 25 to 85 with non-small cell lung cancer.

This sequence joins TRBV10-1 and TRBJ1-1; possible D gene TRBD1, 6 bases. The V end lost 6 bases, the J end lost 3 bases, and 14 bases lay between the germline ends. The CDR3 length is 14 residues. Germline V gene sequence: CDR1 WNHNN, CDR2 SYGVQD (reference sequence). The CDR3: CASRRGGKDTEAFF. CDR3 DNA: TGCGCCAGCAGGAGAGGGGGGAAAGACACTGAAGCTTTCTTT.

The genes are TRBV10-3 and TRBJ1-4; 9 nucleotides agree with TRBD1. J lost 7 bases, V lost 0 bases, and 6 bases had no gene match. Germline CDR1 ENHRY, CDR2 SYGVKD. The CDR3 spans 16 residues. This CDR3 is CAISESLGQGAEKLFF. In DNA form, the CDR3 reads TGTGCCATCAGTGAGTCGTTGGGACAGGGAGCTGAAAAACTGTTTTTT.

The chain uses TRBV28 and TRBJ2-1, with 7 bases that match TRBD2. Losses at the gene ends were 3 bases for V and 5 bases for J; bases not matched to a gene: 7. Germline CDR1 and CDR2: MDHEN and SYDVKM. This CDR3 has 15 amino acids. Here the CDR3 reads CASSFAGARDNEQFF. In nucleotides, the CDR3 is TGTGCCAGCAGTTTCGCGGGAGCAAGGGACAATGAGCAGTTCTTC.

The chain uses TRBV12-5 and TRBJ1-1; possible D gene TRBD1, 5 bases. The CDR3 runs 14 residues. Trimming took off 1 base at V and 4 bases at J, with 10 bases between the two ends. The germline V gene has CDR1 LGHNT and CDR2 FRNRAP. DNA of the CDR3: TGTGCTAGTGGTTTGGCCCCCGGGGGCACTGAAGCTTTCTTT. Amino acids: CASGLAPGGTEAFF.

J is TRBJ2-1 and V is TRBV27; 8 bases map to TRBD2. From germline, CDR1 is MNHEY and CDR2 SMNVEV (reference sequence). This CDR3 spans 14 amino acids. The V segment lost 2 bases and the J segment 9 bases; nucleotides outside the gene matches: 6. The CDR3 region has the DNA TGTGCCAGCAGTTTAACTGGGACTAGGGGTGAGCAGTTCTTC. This gives the protein CASSLTGTRGEQFF.

V usage is TRBV30 and J usage is TRBJ1-1, with TRBD1 matching over 7 bases. J was trimmed by 5 bases and V by 6 bases; bases with no gene match: 9. The CDR3 sequence is 13 residues long. Germline V CDR1 and CDR2: GTSNPN, SVGIG (reference sequence). The CDR3, as DNA: TGTGCCTGTTCGACAGGGAGCAGGACTGAAGCTTTCTTT. Amino acid sequence: CACSTGSRTEAFF.

This chain joins TRBV5-6 and TRBJ1-3; D unresolved. Germline CDR1 and CDR2: SGHDT and YYEEEE. Between the trimmed V and J ends, which lost 3 bases and 4 bases, there was a span of 14 bases. The CDR3 sequence is 15 residues long. The CDR3 region has the DNA TGTGCCAGCAGCTCTCAGAATACGGGAGGAAACACCATATATTTT. It is translated as CASSSQNTGGNTIYF.

The genes are TRBV18 and TRBJ2-7, with 11 bases fitting TRBD1. V shed 2 bases, J shed 4 bases, and the junction held 4 bases outside the gene matches. CDR1 is KGHSH, CDR2 LQKENI, per germline. The CDR3 covers 15 residues. The CDR3: CASSPGGTGGYEQYF. The CDR3 DNA reads as TGTGCCAGCTCACCAGGTGGGACAGGGGGTTACGAGCAGTACTTC.

The V gene is TRBV6-5, the J gene TRBJ1-2; 7 nucleotides agree with TRBD1. Trimming removed 6 bases from V and 7 bases from J; junction bases left unmatched: 8. This CDR3 spans 13 amino acids. CDR1 is MNHEY and CDR2 is SVGAGI in the germline V gene. As DNA, the CDR3 is TGTGCCAGCAGCCGAACAGGGGCAAGTGGCTACACCTTC. Protein sequence: CASSRTGASGYTF.

This chain connects TRBV28 to TRBJ2-7, with 12 nucleotides matching TRBD1. The V gene's germline CDR1 is MDHEN and CDR2 SYDVKM. The CDR3 has 16 amino acids. With V trimmed by 4 bases and J by 5 bases, 9 bases remained unmatched. The CDR3 region is CASSSTGTGGPHEQYF. The CDR3 nucleotides are TGTGCCAGCAGTTCCACCGGGACAGGGGGCCCCCACGAGCAGTACTTC.

The genes are TRBV20-1 and TRBJ2-1; a weak D match, TRBD2 (6 bases). Germline CDR1 and CDR2: DFQATT and SNEGSKA (reference sequence). The CDR3 loop spans 11 amino acids. The ends were cut back, 7 bases at V and 3 bases at J, with 7 bases in the middle. The CDR3 DNA is TGCAGTGGGCGGGACTACAATGAGCAGTTCTTC. Translation: CSGRDYNEQFF.

This clone has only one observation. The chain joins TRBV10-3 to TRBJ2-1; 8 nucleotides line up with TRBD2. The V segment lost 6 bases and the J segment 8 bases; nucleotides outside the gene matches: 6. CDR1 ENHRY and CDR2 SYGVKD come from the germline V gene. This CDR3 spans 13 amino acids. In DNA form, the CDR3 reads TGTGCCATCAGGGGACTAGTTATCGATGAGCAGTTCTTC. Translating it yields CAIRGLVIDEQFF.

This clone was seen a few times. The CDR3 reads CASSLAQGAFPGYTF. In nucleotides, the CDR3 is TGTGCCAGCAGCCTGGCACAGGGGGCCTTTCCTGGCTACACCTTC. This chain joins TRBV5-5 and TRBJ1-2, with 9 bases aligning to TRBD1. The germline CDR1 and CDR2 sequences are SGHKS and YYEKEE (reference sequence). The CDR3 runs 15 residues. Unmatched junction bases numbered 11, after V lost 4 bases and J lost 7 bases. The full variable domain, in which reference TRBV5-5 and TRBJ1-2 provide the parts outside the CDR3, is DAGVTQSPTHLIKTRGQQVTLRCSPISGHKSVSWYQQVLGQGPQFIFQYYEKEERGRGNFPDRFSARQFPNYSSELNVNALLLGDSALYLCASSLAQGAFPGYTFGSGTRLTVV.

The chain combines TRBV12-5 with TRBJ2-3; unclear D gene. The CDR3 is 15 residues long. The germline V gene encodes CDR1 LGHNT and CDR2 FRNRAP. V lost 4 bases, J lost 0 bases, and 11 bases lay in between. The CDR3 sequence: CASGSGLTSTDTQYF. In DNA, the CDR3 is TGTGCTAGTGGTTCGGGTCTGACTAGCACAGATACGCAGTATTTT.

J is TRBJ1-2 and V is TRBV9, with 10 bases matching TRBD1. The J segment lost 5 bases and the V segment lost 0 bases, leaving 1 base of the junction unmatched. CDR1 SGDLS and CDR2 YYNGEE come from the germline V gene. The CDR3 length is 14 residues. The DNA of the CDR3 is TGTGCCAGCAGCGTAGAGGGACAGGGGTATGGCTACACCTTC. Translated, it gives CASSVEGQGYGYTF.

The rearrangement joins TRBV5-1 to TRBJ2-4; TRBD1 or TRBD2 may be the D gene (5 bases each). The germline V gene has CDR1 SGHRS and CDR2 YFSETQ. V lost 0 bases, J lost 2 bases, and 9 bases lay in between. The CDR3 loop spans 15 amino acids. The CDR3 nucleotides read TGCGCCAGCAGCTTGGTTGGGGGTTCCAAAAACATTCAGTACTTC. It translates to CASSLVGGSKNIQYF.

The chain employs TRBV7-2 and TRBJ2-7; 8 nucleotides line up with TRBD2. Looked up from germline, CDR1 is SGHTA and CDR2 is FQGNSA. This CDR3 spans 13 amino acids. Unmatched junction bases numbered 7, after V lost 9 bases and J lost 3 bases. The CDR3 sequence: CASSGLEFYEQYF. DNA for the CDR3: TGTGCCAGTTCGGGACTAGAGTTCTACGAGCAGTACTTC. The variable domain in full, with the rest retrieved from reference TRBV7-2 and TRBJ2-7, is GAGVSQSPSNKVTEKGKDVELRCDPISGHTALYWYRQSLGQGLEFLIYFQGNSAPDKSGLPSDRFSAERTGGSVSTLTIQRTQQEDSAVYLCASSGLEFYEQYFGPGTRLTVT.

This chain links TRBV14 with TRBJ1-2; D remains unclear. This CDR3 comprises 13 residues. CDR1 is SGHDN, CDR2 FVKESK, per germline. Trimming removed 1 base at V and 7 bases at J, with 10 bases between. CDR3 protein: CASSQVSALGYTF. The CDR3 region has the DNA TGTGCCAGCAGCCAAGTTTCTGCTCTTGGCTACACCTTC.

The chain joins TRBV7-3 to TRBJ2-1; the D gene is possibly TRBD2 (6 bases). The CDR3 has 13 residues. The ends were cut back, 1 base at V and 7 bases at J, with 8 bases in the middle. Germline CDR1 SGHTA, CDR2 FQGTGA. CDR3 sequence (DNA): TGTGCCAGCAGCTTAAAGGCGGGAAATGAGCAGTTCTTC. Amino acid sequence: CASSLKAGNEQFF.

In its sample, this clone was seen once. This chain uses TRBV27 with TRBJ2-1; no definite D call. Trimming cost V 5 bases and J 0 bases, with 23 bases left between them. The CDR3 sequence is 19 residues long. The V gene's germline CDR1 is MNHEY and CDR2 SMNVEV (reference sequence). The CDR3 region has the DNA TGTGCCAGCAGTCCTCTTTTGTATACGCTCAGCAGCTCCTACAATGAGCAGTTCTTC. It yields the protein CASSPLLYTLSSSYNEQFF.

This rearrangement joins TRBV27 to TRBJ1-1; D gene ambiguous. V was trimmed by 6 bases and J by 7 bases, leaving 15 bases between them. The CDR3 is made up of 13 amino acids. In germline, CDR1 is MNHEY, CDR2 SMNVEV (reference sequence). Here the CDR3 reads CASSPQTLGEAFF. Written as DNA, the CDR3 is TGTGCCAGCAGCCCGCAAACCCTGGGTGAAGCTTTCTTT.

This clone has just one count. This chain connects TRBV27 to TRBJ2-7; 10 nucleotides align to TRBD2. CDR1 MNHEY and CDR2 SMNVEV come from the germline V gene (reference sequence). This CDR3 is 14 amino acids long. J gave up 7 bases and V 8 bases, and 11 bases lay outside the gene matches. This CDR3 reads CASSRRPSGGEQYF. The CDR3 DNA reads TGTGCCAGCTCCAGGAGGCCTAGCGGGGGAGAGCAGTACTTC.

The chain carries TRBV19 and TRBJ1-1, with TRBD1 matching over 11 bases. The trim removed 5 bases at V and 1 base at J, leaving 12 bases unmatched. CDR1 and CDR2 (germline): LNHDA, SQIVND (reference sequence). The length of the CDR3 is 18 residues. The CDR3 loop is CASSLSGTGGYPNTEAFF. Written as DNA, the CDR3 is TGTGCCAGTAGTTTATCCGGGACAGGGGGATATCCGAACACTGAAGCTTTCTTT.

This chain joins TRBV27 and TRBJ1-2; D not certain. The CDR3 spans 14 residues. V lost 2 bases and J 7 bases, leaving 14 bases between the germline ends. Looked up from germline, CDR1 is MNHEY and CDR2 is SMNVEV (reference sequence). The CDR3 is CASSLAYSSSGYTF. In DNA form, the CDR3 reads TGTGCCAGCAGTTTAGCTTACTCCTCGAGTGGCTACACCTTC.

V and J are TRBV13 and TRBJ2-7, with D possibly being TRBD1 (6 bases). Looked up from germline, CDR1 is PRHDT and CDR2 is FYEKMQ (reference sequence). The V and J ends lost 5 bases and 2 bases respectively, with 10 bases between them. This CDR3 region has 13 residues. The CDR3 region is CASSIRGTYEQYF. DNA of the CDR3: TGTGCCAGCAGCATAAGGGGGACCTACGAGCAGTACTTC.

The chain carries TRBV5-1 and TRBJ2-7; TRBD1 might be the D (7 bases). V was shortened by 5 bases and J by 3 bases, with 12 bases between the two germline ends. The CDR3 loop spans 13 amino acids. Germline V gene data show CDR1 as SGHRS and CDR2 as YFSETQ. CDR3 region: CASSPGGGYEQYF. The CDR3 nucleotides are TGCGCCAGCAGTCCAGGGGGAGGCTACGAGCAGTACTTC.

The table lists this clone with a few counts. V gene TRBV19 combines with J gene TRBJ1-1; D gene unclear. Germline values: CDR1 LNHDA, CDR2 SQIVND (reference sequence). The CDR3 loop spans 14 amino acids. Deletions cut 6 bases from V and 1 base from J, with 12 bases between. The CDR3 sequence is CASRYHLRNTEAFF. CDR3 sequence (DNA): TGTGCCAGTAGATATCATTTGAGGAACACTGAAGCTTTCTTT.

V gene TRBV6-5 combines with J gene TRBJ1-5, with D unresolved. Germline-derived CDR1 and CDR2 are MNHEY and SVGAGI. The CDR3 extends over 15 amino acids. The V gene lost 0 bases and the J gene lost 7 bases, with 13 bases spanning the gap. For the CDR3, the DNA is TGTGCCAGCAGTTACTCGCTCACTGTCATGCAGCCCCAGCATTTT. It codes for CASSYSLTVMQPQHF.

The rearrangement links TRBV10-1 to TRBJ2-3; possible D gene TRBD2, 6 bases. CDR1 and CDR2 from the germline V gene are WNHNN and SYGVQD (reference sequence). CDR3 length equals 12 residues. Trimming removed 5 bases at V and 6 bases at J, with 9 bases between. CDR3 loop: CASSSGVDTQYF. The CDR3 bases are TGCGCCAGCAGTTCGGGGGTGGATACGCAGTATTTT.

The chain uses TRBV4-1 and TRBJ1-1, with D perhaps TRBD1 (5 bases). Germline CDR1 is MGHRA and CDR2 is YSYEKL. V lost 2 bases to trimming and J lost 5 bases, with 12 bases between them. The CDR3 contains 14 residues. The CDR3 protein is CASSQTRVGTEAFF. The CDR3 region has the DNA TGCGCCAGCAGCCAAACCAGGGTAGGTACTGAAGCTTTCTTT.

V and J are TRBV7-3 and TRBJ2-1; D is uncertain. The CDR3 loop spans 13 amino acids. V dropped 1 base and J dropped 12 bases, with 13 bases sitting between them. Per germline, CDR1 SGHTA and CDR2 FQGTGA. The CDR3 bases are TGTGCCAGCAGCTTAAGTAGGGAATATCCGCAGTTCTTC. As protein: CASSLSREYPQFF.